The 25 T cell receptor beta chains below all came from one sample that was sequenced in a study of T cell responses to AZD1222 COVID-19 vaccine. Sequenced by immunoSEQ multiplex PCR; TCRdb stores in-frame clones only, minus some. In the table there are fewer than 85,000 clones, about nine tenths of which are singletons. The sample here was peripheral blood, taken 28 days after the second AZD1222 dose. The receptors derive from an adult who received the AZD1222 COVID-19 vaccine.

The CDR3 loop is CASSVYRVNYGYTF. In DNA form, the CDR3 reads TGTGCCAGCAGCGTATACAGGGTTAACTATGGCTACACCTTC. V is TRBV6-5 and J is TRBJ1-2, with a possible D match to TRBD1 (6 bases). Looked up from germline, CDR1 is MNHEY and CDR2 is SVGAGI. Trimming left V 6 bases short and J 1 base short, with 12 bases between. The CDR3 extends over 14 amino acids.

The chain links TRBV24-1 to TRBJ1-5; D not certain. There are 14 residues in the CDR3. In germline, CDR1 is KGHDR, CDR2 SFDVKD. With 4 bases removed from V and 6 bases from J, the gap between germline ends came to 12 bases. CDR3 amino acids: CATSDGPFSQPQHF. The CDR3 nucleotides are TGTGCCACCAGTGACGGACCTTTTTCTCAGCCCCAGCATTTT.

The chain employs TRBV19 and TRBJ2-3, with TRBD1 as a possible D gene (6 bases). Trimming took 3 bases from V and 6 from J, leaving 19 bases between them. The CDR3 contains 16 residues. Germline V lookup: CDR1 LNHDA, CDR2 SQIVND (reference sequence). In DNA form, the CDR3 reads TGTGCCAGTAGTATGGCAGGGGCTACCCCTACGGATACGCAGTATTTT. Translation gives CASSMAGATPTDTQYF.

In this sample, this clone turned up once. V and J are TRBV27 and TRBJ2-6, with a weak D call TRBD2 (5 bases). The CDR3 consists of 15 residues. Germline lookup yields CDR1 MNHEY and CDR2 SMNVEV (reference sequence). V gave up 7 bases and J gave up 0 bases, with 10 bases separating them. The CDR3 bases are TGTGCCAGCACCCTAAGCGGCTCTGGGGCCAACGTCCTGACTTTC. Its translation: CASTLSGSGANVLTF.

The chain employs TRBV11-2 and TRBJ1-1, with D maybe TRBD1 (5 bases). The germline gives CDR1 SGHAT, CDR2 FQNNGV. V was pared by 0 bases and J by 1 base, with 18 bases between. The CDR3 runs to 18 residues. CDR3 DNA: TGTGCCAGCAGCTTAGAACGCAGGGCCCTCGGTGGGAACACTGAAGCTTTCTTT. It specifies CASSLERRALGGNTEAFF.

This rearrangement joins TRBV7-2 to TRBJ2-3; D may correspond to TRBD1 or TRBD2 (6 bases each). The V end lost 1 base, the J end lost 0 bases, and 14 bases lay between the germline ends. The CDR3 contains 17 residues. Germline V CDR1 and CDR2: SGHTA, FQGNSA. This CDR3 is CASSLGPGDSSTDTQYF. The CDR3 coding sequence is TGTGCCAGCAGCTTAGGCCCAGGGGACTCGAGCACAGATACGCAGTATTTT.

This chain uses TRBV5-4 with TRBJ1-2; the match to TRBD1 covers 7 bases. J lost 6 bases, V lost 7 bases, and 9 bases had no gene match. The CDR3 has 13 amino acids. Per germline, CDR1 SGHNT and CDR2 YYREEE (reference sequence). The CDR3 reads CASARTGIDGYTF. CDR3 sequence (DNA): TGTGCCAGCGCACGGACAGGTATTGATGGCTACACCTTC.

V is TRBV3-1 (or the pseudogene TRBV3-2) and J is TRBJ1-2; 7 bases match TRBD1. The CDR3 sequence is 14 residues long. J gave up 4 bases and V 2 bases, and 4 bases lay outside the gene matches. Germline CDR1 LGHDT, CDR2 YNNKEL (reference sequence). CDR3 sequence: CASSQKDRAYGYTF. The CDR3 DNA reads TGTGCCAGCAGCCAAAAAGACAGGGCCTATGGCTACACCTTC.

V gene TRBV19 combines with J gene TRBJ2-3, with D perhaps matching TRBD2 (5 bases). The ends were cut back, 5 bases at V and 0 bases at J, with 15 bases in the middle. In germline, CDR1 is LNHDA, CDR2 SQIVND (reference sequence). The CDR3 sequence is 16 residues long. CDR3 protein: CASSPEGRSSTDTQYF. The CDR3 DNA follows: TGTGCCAGTAGTCCTGAGGGTCGATCTAGCACAGATACGCAGTATTTT.

The V and J genes are TRBV7-9 and TRBJ1-1; D might be TRBD1 (6 bases). CDR3 length equals 13 residues. The V end was cut by 4 bases, the J end by 4 bases, with 10 bases between. The germline V gene encodes CDR1 SEHNR and CDR2 FQNEAQ (reference sequence). In DNA, the CDR3 is TGTGCCAGCAGCTCGGGGGGGCCCACTGAAGCTTTCTTT. Translated: CASSSGGPTEAFF.

The chain combines TRBV27 with TRBJ2-7, with 7 positions matching TRBD1. Germline CDR1 and CDR2: MNHEY and SMNVEV (reference sequence). V was clipped by 2 bases and J by 2 bases; unmatched bases: 3. The CDR3 runs 14 residues. This CDR3 is CASSLSDRAYEQYF. The CDR3 bases are TGTGCCAGCAGTTTAAGTGACAGGGCCTACGAGCAGTACTTC.

The chain links TRBV30 to TRBJ1-4; tentative D call: TRBD1 (5 bases). The CDR3 covers 13 residues. The V gene's germline CDR1 is GTSNPN and CDR2 SVGIG (reference sequence). V was trimmed by 1 base and J by 5 bases, leaving 8 bases between them. DNA for the CDR3: TGTGCCTGGAGTGGACAGAGAAATGAAAAACTGTTTTTT. Its protein is CAWSGQRNEKLFF.

The rearrangement uses TRBV5-1 and TRBJ1-2; no clear D gene. Germline V gene data show CDR1 as SGHRS and CDR2 as YFSETQ. The CDR3 extends over 14 amino acids. V lost 2 bases, J lost 2 bases, and 10 bases lay in between. Here the CDR3 DNA reads TGCGCCAGCAGCTTTTCGGCGGGGAACTATGGCTACACCTTC. This sequence encodes CASSFSAGNYGYTF.

This chain uses TRBV19 with TRBJ2-1; D is ambiguous. The CDR3 sequence is 13 residues long. The V end lost 9 bases, the J end lost 3 bases, and 12 bases lay between the germline ends. The V gene's germline CDR1 is LNHDA and CDR2 SQIVND (reference sequence). CDR3 sequence: CASLRSGYNEQFF. CDR3 nucleotide sequence: TGTGCCAGCCTTCGGTCCGGCTACAATGAGCAGTTCTTC.

The V call is TRBV18, the J call TRBJ2-7, with D tentatively TRBD1 or TRBD2 (5 bases each). V was cut by 3 bases and J by 6 bases, with 12 bases left in between. Germline V gene data show CDR1 as KGHSH and CDR2 as LQKENI. This CDR3 spans 13 amino acids. The CDR3 DNA is TGTGCCAGCTCACCGGGACCTCCGGCCGAGCAGTACTTC. It encodes CASSPGPPAEQYF.

The J gene is TRBJ1-6, the V gene TRBV7-6; D remains unclear. Per germline, CDR1 SGHVS and CDR2 FNYEAQ. Trimming removed 1 base from V and 7 bases from J, with 5 bases in between. The CDR3 runs to 13 residues. The DNA for the CDR3 is TGTGCCAGCAGCTTAGACCTGAATTCACCCCTCCACTTT. Its protein is CASSLDLNSPLHF.

V usage is TRBV6-5 and J usage is TRBJ1-5; D might be TRBD1 (6 bases). Trimming took 8 bases from V and 6 from J, leaving 14 bases between them. This CDR3 has 13 residues. Germline V lookup: CDR1 MNHEY, CDR2 SVGAGI. The CDR3 spells CASRRGVGQPQHF. CDR3 in DNA: TGTGCCAGCCGAAGGGGGGTTGGTCAGCCCCAGCATTTT.

The chain joins TRBV10-3 to TRBJ2-7; D may be TRBD1 (6 bases). Trimming stripped 2 bases from V and 1 base from J, with 12 bases between. Germline CDR1 ENHRY, CDR2 SYGVKD. The CDR3 runs 15 residues. CDR3 amino acids: CAISERRDISYEQYF. In nucleotides, the CDR3 is TGTGCCATCAGTGAGAGAAGGGACATATCCTACGAGCAGTACTTC.

The chain carries TRBV4-1 and TRBJ1-5; D is unresolved. The CDR3 runs 12 residues. The germline CDR1 and CDR2 sequences are MGHRA and YSYEKL. V was clipped by 3 bases and J by 7 bases, with 7 bases between them. The CDR3 loop is CASSHGSQPQHF. For the CDR3, the DNA is TGCGCCAGCAGCCACGGGTCCCAGCCCCAGCATTTT.

The chain combines TRBV10-3 with TRBJ2-2, with a tentative D call TRBD1 (5 bases). The CDR3 spans 18 residues. V lost 8 bases, J lost 1 base, and 23 bases lay in between. The germline V gene has CDR1 ENHRY and CDR2 SYGVKD. CDR3 bases: TGTGCCATCGCGGCCCCTCACAGGAGCCCTTTGAACACCGGGGAGCTGTTTTTT. Protein: CAIAAPHRSPLNTGELFF.

The V and J genes are TRBV6-2 or TRBV6-3 and TRBJ2-7, with D possibly matching TRBD2 (5 bases). The CDR3 is 13 residues long. Germline V gene lookup returns CDR1 MNHEY and CDR2 SVGEGT. V lost 0 bases and J 6 bases, leaving 9 bases between the germline ends. The CDR3 is CASSYSTTSEQYF. The CDR3 DNA reads TGTGCCAGCAGTTACTCGACTACGTCCGAGCAGTACTTC.

The DNA of the CDR3 is TGTGCCAGCAGGGGGGAGAGTCAGCCCCAGCATTTT. Protein: CASRGESQPQHF. The chain recombines TRBV2 with TRBJ1-5, with D possibly being TRBD1 (5 bases). Trimming cost V 6 bases and J 6 bases, with 9 bases left between them. Germline lookup yields CDR1 SNHLY and CDR2 FYNNEI. This CDR3 contains 12 residues.

The chain is built from TRBV11-1 and TRBJ2-7, with 7 positions matching TRBD1. J gave up 1 base and V 5 bases, and 5 bases lay outside the gene matches. This CDR3 contains 14 residues. The V gene's germline CDR1 is SGHAT and CDR2 FQDESV (reference sequence). CDR3 nucleotide sequence: TGTGCCAGCAGCCGAGGACAGGTTTCCTACGAGCAGTACTTC. It codes for CASSRGQVSYEQYF.

The CDR3 DNA reads TGTGCCAGCTCCGGACAGGGGGGAAACACCATATATTTT. Translated: CASSGQGGNTIYF. The chain recombines TRBV6-6 with TRBJ1-3; 9 nucleotides match TRBD1. Losses at the gene ends were 8 bases for V and 4 bases for J; bases not matched to a gene: 3. Germline V CDR1 and CDR2: MNHNY, SVGAGI (reference sequence). This CDR3 region has 13 residues.

The J gene is TRBJ1-1, the V gene TRBV5-3; D possibly corresponds to TRBD1 (6 bases). TRBV5-3 is an ORF, with its function uncertain. The CDR3 contains 15 residues. The V and J ends lost 0 bases and 1 base respectively, with 10 bases between them. The CDR3 spells CARSLDRERNTEAFF. The DNA of the CDR3 is TGTGCCAGAAGCTTGGACAGGGAGAGGAACACTGAAGCTTTCTTT.